Below, one T cell receptor (beta chain) is given with its context. Its matching antigen is unknown. The record originates from a study of T cell responses to AZD1222 COVID-19 vaccine. Study results and limitations: In a largely white British group with more females than males, clonal diversity was possibly underestimated. Researchers report vaccine-associated CD4 TCRs spanning spike, with dominance at 160-218 and 743-854.

Data came from immunoSEQ multiplex PCR; TCRdb stores just in-frame clones and leaves some out. The repertoire holds 150,000 or so clones, with approximately 95% as singletons. Sequencing used peripheral blood, obtained on day 0 of MenACWY control vaccination. The source of this sequence is an adult in good health.

DNA of the CDR3: TGCGCCAGCAGCTCCCAGGCACGGACTAATTCACCCCTCCACTTT. Its protein is CASSSQARTNSPLHF. The chain is built from TRBV4-1 and TRBJ1-6, with unresolved D. The germline V gene has CDR1 MGHRA and CDR2 YSYEKL. The CDR3 runs to 15 residues. The V and J ends lost 5 bases and 6 bases respectively, with 14 bases between them.